The rows below give T cell receptor beta chains drawn from one sample of a study of blood T cell repertoires in COVID-19. Data came from immunoSEQ multiplex PCR; TCRdb stores just in-frame clones and leaves some out. The sample holds about 330,000 clones, roughly 90% seen once. Sequenced sample: PBMCs or T cells enriched from blood (not recorded which). The origin of the receptors is a woman in her twenties or thirties who had recovered from COVID-19. CDR3s include the opening cysteine and the closing phenylalanine or tryptophan. The order of the fields is D gene, V gene, J gene, clone size, CDR3 DNA, CDR3 protein. A D gene is named only where the DNA matches it firmly. Rows give clone size only sometimes, using once, few, many, or a class for an expanded clone.

d_gene: .; v_gene: TRBV5-5; j_gene: TRBJ2-7; abundance: .; CDR3nt: TGTGCCAGCAGCACCCAACCCGGGACAAAGGTTTACGAGCAGTACTTC; CDR3aa: CASSTQPGTKVYEQYF
d_gene: .; v_gene: TRBV10-3; j_gene: TRBJ1-1; abundance: .; CDR3nt: TGTGCCATCAATACCGAGAGGAACACTGAAGCTTTCTTT; CDR3aa: CAINTERNTEAFF
d_gene: .; v_gene: TRBV5-1; j_gene: TRBJ1-6; abundance: .; CDR3nt: TGCGCCAGCGGTATTGGAAGGGGGAATTCACCCCTCCACTTT; CDR3aa: CASGIGRGNSPLHF
d_gene: .; v_gene: TRBV28; j_gene: TRBJ1-4; abundance: .; CDR3nt: TGTGCCAGCATAGAAGAGGGCAGAGGAAGTGAAAAACTGTTTTTT; CDR3aa: CASIEEGRGSEKLFF
d_gene: TRBD2; v_gene: TRBV2; j_gene: TRBJ2-2; abundance: .; CDR3nt: TGTGCCAGCAGGGGGACTAGCAGCTCCGGGGAGCTGTTTTTT; CDR3aa: CASRGTSSSGELFF
d_gene: .; v_gene: TRBV19; j_gene: TRBJ1-5; abundance: few; CDR3nt: TGTGCCAGCATGGGCCTCCTCCTGGGCAGCAATCAGCCCCAGCATTTT; CDR3aa: CASMGLLLGSNQPQHF
d_gene: .; v_gene: TRBV12-3/TRBV12-4; j_gene: TRBJ2-5; abundance: .; CDR3nt: TGTGCCAGCAGTTTGGGGGGGGCCGGAGCCCAGTACTTC; CDR3aa: CASSLGGAGAQYF
d_gene: .; v_gene: TRBV30; j_gene: TRBJ1-3; abundance: .; CDR3nt: TGTGCCTGGAGTTGGCCACCTGGAAACACCATATATTTT; CDR3aa: CAWSWPPGNTIYF
d_gene: .; v_gene: TRBV9; j_gene: TRBJ2-4; abundance: .; CDR3nt: TGTGCCAGCAGCGAGTGGGGGCAGGATAGAAACATTCAGTACTTC; CDR3aa: CASSEWGQDRNIQYF
d_gene: TRBD1; v_gene: TRBV18; j_gene: TRBJ2-7; abundance: .; CDR3nt: TGTGCCAGCTCACCGGCCGGGACAGGGACCTACGAGCAGTACTTC; CDR3aa: CASSPAGTGTYEQYF
d_gene: TRBD1; v_gene: TRBV2; j_gene: TRBJ1-2; abundance: once; CDR3nt: TGTGCCAGCACCATAACCGGGACAGGGCATGGCTACACCTTC; CDR3aa: CASTITGTGHGYTF
d_gene: TRBD2; v_gene: TRBV10-3; j_gene: TRBJ2-2; abundance: .; CDR3nt: TGTGCCATCAGAGCGGGGGGGAACACCGGGGAGCTGTTTTTT; CDR3aa: CAIRAGGNTGELFF
d_gene: .; v_gene: TRBV18; j_gene: TRBJ2-5; abundance: .; CDR3nt: TGTGCCAGCTCCCTTAATCCAAGTCGGGGGGCCCTCCAAGAGACCCAGTACTTC; CDR3aa: CASSLNPSRGALQETQYF
d_gene: TRBD1; v_gene: TRBV2; j_gene: TRBJ1-2; abundance: .; CDR3nt: TGTGCCAGCAGTGACTTTATAGGGACAGGGGACTATGGCTACACCTTC; CDR3aa: CASSDFIGTGDYGYTF
d_gene: .; v_gene: TRBV2; j_gene: TRBJ2-2; abundance: .; CDR3nt: TGTGCCAGCAGACCACAGGGATGGGTAACCGGGGAGCTGTTTTTT; CDR3aa: CASRPQGWVTGELFF
d_gene: .; v_gene: TRBV7-8; j_gene: TRBJ1-3; abundance: .; CDR3nt: TGTGCCAGCAGCTTGGGGAGGAGAAACACCATATATTTT; CDR3aa: CASSLGRRNTIYF
d_gene: TRBD1; v_gene: TRBV7-9; j_gene: TRBJ2-1; abundance: .; CDR3nt: TGTGCCAGCAGCCTCGGGACAGGAAGGGGCCTCTCCTACAATGAGCAGTTCTTC; CDR3aa: CASSLGTGRGLSYNEQFF